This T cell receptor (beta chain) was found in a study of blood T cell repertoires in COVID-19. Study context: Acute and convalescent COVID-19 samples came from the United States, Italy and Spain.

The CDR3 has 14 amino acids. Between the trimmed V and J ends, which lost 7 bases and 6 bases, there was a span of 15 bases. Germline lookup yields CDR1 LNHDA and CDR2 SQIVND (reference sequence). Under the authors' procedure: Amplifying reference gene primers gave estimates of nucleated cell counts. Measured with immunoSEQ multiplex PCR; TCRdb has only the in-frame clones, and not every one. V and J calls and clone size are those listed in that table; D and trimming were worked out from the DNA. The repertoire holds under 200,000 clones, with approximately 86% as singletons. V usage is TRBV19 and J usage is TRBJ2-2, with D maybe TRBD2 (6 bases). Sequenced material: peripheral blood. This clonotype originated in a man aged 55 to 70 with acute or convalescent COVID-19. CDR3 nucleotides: TGTGCCAGTATCCCGACTAGATTTTCCGGGGAGCTGTTTTTT. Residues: CASIPTRFSGELFF.